This T cell receptor (beta chain) emerged from a study of control samples from healthy donors and cancer patients. CDR1 SGHAT and CDR2 FQNNGV come from the germline V gene. Trimming shortened V by 7 bases and J by 0 bases, and 18 bases separated the two germline ends. This CDR3 is 17 amino acids long. Sequencing used immunoSEQ multiplex PCR; TCRdb keeps in-frame clones, though not all of them. The table shows 100,000 to 150,000 clones, with 80% to 95% occurring only once. The chain couples TRBV11-2 to TRBJ2-2; the D is unclear. The sequence was obtained from an elderly man with head and neck cancer. The sequenced material came from PBMCs. CDR3 DNA sequence: TGTGCCAGCACCGCCCGCGGTGGCTTCTCGAACACCGGGGAGCTGTTTTTT. It specifies CASTARGGFSNTGELFF.